This T cell receptor (beta chain) was obtained from a study of somatic mutations in cytotoxic T cells in rheumatoid arthritis. About the study: Flow-sorting brought some V beta antibody-stained T-cell populations to nearly 100% purity, V beta1+ cells sequenced for TCRB among them.

In the case of this clone: Antigen: not known.

Trimming took 2 bases from V and 4 from J, leaving 15 bases between them. The CDR3 totals 16 residues. CDR1 is MNHEY, CDR2 SVGAGI, per germline. Source study methods: Patient-derived CD8+ clones with a size above 1% showed rare matches to published virus-specific TCRB sequences. The data were produced by immunoSEQ multiplex PCR, yet TCRdb's version contains in-frame clones alone and is incomplete. For V, J and clone size, that table is used; D and trimming come from the DNA. The sample records under 9,500 clones, 80% to 90% being singletons. Broader study findings: Patients with rheumatoid arthritis did not differ significantly from age-matched healthy controls in CD8+ T-cell clonality. Nothing was done to adjust for multiple comparisons when TRBV07 showed up slightly less in rheumatoid arthritis patients.

The sample comprised CD8+ T cells sorted from blood. The chain carries TRBV6-5 and TRBJ1-3; no clear D gene. The clonotype originates from a woman between 70 and 85 years old with rheumatoid arthritis. CDR3 in amino acids: CASSYRLEVRGNTIYF. The CDR3 coding sequence is TGTGCCAGCAGTTACCGGTTGGAGGTCCGGGGAAACACCATATATTTT.